This record concerns one TCR beta chain sequence. Its antigen is not known. Between roughly 18,000 and 1,100,000 sorted cells, with 10%, 30% or 50% RNA, yielded naive CD8 libraries. Naive CD8 T cells were picked out by sorting for CD8+CD4-CCR7+CD45RA+. CDR3 length: 15 residues. Germline CDR1 reads LNHDA; CDR2 reads SQIVND (reference sequence). The V and J ends lost 3 bases and 13 bases, in that order; junction bases with no gene match: 14. The data were taken from a study of molecular identifiers for immune sequencing clone quantification. Methods described previously, with TCR primers listed, were used for bulk TCR libraries. TCRdb processed the PCR reads anew with MiXCR; each CDR3 protein has one entry. The sample records just over 40,000 distinct CDR3 sequences, approximately 22% being singletons. Study-wide points: It was shown that clones above 20 RNA copies held over 99% of effector molecules, but under 1% in naive cells.

The chain carries TRBV19 and TRBJ2-4; 8 nucleotides match TRBD1. The source is a human donor in good health. Some libraries in this study had Jurkat cell RNA spiked in. Sample: naive CD8+ T cells from blood, with Jurkat cell RNA spiked in. Subset in this sample: FACS-sorted CD8+CD4-CCR7+CD45RA+ naive T cells. CDR3 sequence (DNA): TGTGCCAGTAGTATCGACTTTCCAGGGGGCGAGTGGCAGTACTTC. Translation: CASSIDFPGGEWQYF.